The rows below give T cell receptor beta chains drawn from one sample of a study of CD8+ T cells in alopecia areata. Some clones are missing from TCRdb's copy, which holds only in-frame ones; the method was immunoSEQ multiplex PCR. The table shows about 210,000 clones, with 50% to 70% occurring only once. This material consisted of CD4+ T cells sorted from blood, taken at week 4, from a patient treated with tofacitinib. The receptors stem from a human donor with alopecia areata. Each CDR3 is given with its conserved first and last residue. The D gene is left open where the match is weak. Some rows have no size entry. The others give once, few or many, or a class for an expanded clone.

V gene: TRBV5-1; J gene: TRBJ2-7; D gene: .; clone size: few; CDR3 protein: CASSSGSSGGAYEQYF; CDR3 DNA: TGCGCCAGCAGCTCCGGTTCTTCAGGGGGGGCCTACGAGCAGTACTTC
V gene: TRBV20-1; J gene: TRBJ1-2; D gene: .; clone size: few; CDR3 protein: CSASQNDGYTF; CDR3 DNA: TGCAGTGCCTCACAGAACGATGGCTACACCTTC
V gene: TRBV2; J gene: TRBJ2-7; D gene: .; clone size: .; CDR3 protein: CASRPTYEQYF; CDR3 DNA: TGTGCCAGCAGACCGACCTACGAGCAGTACTTC
V gene: TRBV6-5; J gene: TRBJ1-2; D gene: TRBD1; clone size: .; CDR3 protein: CASRTDRERNGYTF; CDR3 DNA: TGTGCCAGCAGGACGGACAGGGAGCGGAATGGCTACACCTTC
V gene: TRBV15; J gene: TRBJ2-5; D gene: TRBD2; clone size: .; CDR3 protein: CATSKSLAGGQETQYF; CDR3 DNA: TGTGCCACCAGCAAGTCGCTAGCGGGGGGACAAGAGACCCAGTACTTC
V gene: TRBV29-1; J gene: TRBJ2-7; D gene: TRBD1; clone size: few; CDR3 protein: CSVAGDRGQYEQYF; CDR3 DNA: TGCAGCGTTGCGGGCGACAGGGGGCAATACGAGCAGTACTTC
V gene: TRBV2; J gene: TRBJ2-7; D gene: .; clone size: .; CDR3 protein: CASTVDRTRNEQYF; CDR3 DNA: TGTGCCAGCACAGTCGACAGGACTCGAAACGAGCAGTACTTC
V gene: TRBV18; J gene: TRBJ2-3; D gene: TRBD2; clone size: few; CDR3 protein: CASSPLASGNTDTQYF; CDR3 DNA: TGTGCCAGCTCACCACTAGCTAGCGGGAACACAGATACGCAGTATTTT
V gene: TRBV30; J gene: TRBJ2-3; D gene: TRBD2; clone size: .; CDR3 protein: CAWSRLAGGTDTQYF; CDR3 DNA: TGTGCCTGGAGTCGATTAGCGGGGGGGACAGATACGCAGTATTTT
V gene: TRBV27; J gene: TRBJ1-6; D gene: .; clone size: .; CDR3 protein: CASSQRPLNSPLHF; CDR3 DNA: TGTGCCAGCAGTCAACGACCCTTGAATTCACCCCTCCACTTT
V gene: TRBV29-1; J gene: TRBJ1-5; D gene: .; clone size: few; CDR3 protein: CSVGTRNSNQPQHF; CDR3 DNA: TGCAGCGTGGGGACACGGAATAGCAATCAGCCCCAGCATTTT
V gene: TRBV7-3; J gene: TRBJ1-1; D gene: TRBD1; clone size: .; CDR3 protein: CASSRGTENEAFF; CDR3 DNA: TGTGCCAGCAGCCGTGGGACAGAGAATGAAGCTTTCTTT
V gene: TRBV18; J gene: TRBJ2-2; D gene: .; clone size: .; CDR3 protein: CASSPPRTGELFF; CDR3 DNA: TGTGCCAGCTCACCACCGAGAACCGGGGAGCTGTTTTTT
V gene: TRBV10-3; J gene: TRBJ1-6; D gene: .; clone size: .; CDR3 protein: CAISDASTRPNSPLHF; CDR3 DNA: TGTGCCATCAGTGATGCCTCCACGCGGCCGAATTCACCCCTCCACTTT
V gene: TRBV20-1; J gene: TRBJ2-7; D gene: TRBD2; clone size: few; CDR3 protein: CSAATSGEQYF; CDR3 DNA: TGCAGTGCAGCGACTAGCGGGGAGCAGTACTTC